Following are 7 T cell receptor beta chains from one sample sequenced in a study of blood T cell repertoires in COVID-19. Sequencing used immunoSEQ multiplex PCR; TCRdb keeps in-frame clones, though not all of them. The top ten hold more than 7% of the sample, which has 52,000 or so clones, around nine tenths seen once. Sequenced material: peripheral blood. These receptors were obtained from a woman aged 70 to 79 with active COVID-19.

The chain combines TRBV2 with TRBJ2-7; TRBD2 matches at 7 bases. The V gene's germline CDR1 is SNHLY and CDR2 FYNNEI. The V and J ends lost 6 bases and 10 bases, in that order; junction bases with no gene match: 18. The CDR3 is 15 residues long. CDR3 loop: CASSASSGPAVGQYF. CDR3 DNA sequence: TGTGCCAGCAGCGCCTCTAGCGGTCCCGCCGTGGGACAGTACTTC.

This chain joins TRBV7-3 and TRBJ1-1; 8 nucleotides align to TRBD1. The CDR3 consists of 16 residues. Trimming cost V 2 bases and J 1 base; bases outside gene matches: 6. The V gene's germline CDR1 is SGHTA and CDR2 FQGTGA. In DNA, the CDR3 is TGTGCCAGCAGCTTAGCCTCGACAGGGGCGAACACTGAAGCTTTCTTT. Its protein product is CASSLASTGANTEAFF. Drawing the rest from reference TRBV7-3 and TRBJ1-1, the complete variable domain is GAGVSQTPSNKVTEKGKYVELRCDPISGHTALYWYRQSLGQGPEFLIYFQGTGAADDSGLPNDRFFAVRPEGSVSTLKIQRTERGDSAVYLCASSLASTGANTEAFFGQGTRLTVV.

The chain couples TRBV9 to TRBJ2-7; maybe TRBD1 (6 bases). This CDR3 comprises 15 residues. Trimming took 0 bases from V and 3 from J, leaving 13 bases between them. Germline values: CDR1 SGDLS, CDR2 YYNGEE. The CDR3 sequence: CASSVEGTSIYEQYF. In DNA form, the CDR3 reads TGTGCCAGCAGCGTAGAAGGGACATCTATCTACGAGCAGTACTTC.

The count of this clone is one. The V gene is TRBV9, the J gene TRBJ1-5, with D perhaps TRBD1 (6 bases). V was clipped by 0 bases and J by 6 bases, with 10 bases between them. In germline, CDR1 is SGDLS, CDR2 YYNGEE. CDR3 length: 14 residues. The CDR3 is CASSVDQGFQPQHF. In nucleotides, the CDR3 is TGTGCCAGCAGCGTAGATCAGGGGTTTCAGCCCCAGCATTTT.

V gene TRBV28 combines with J gene TRBJ1-2; no reliable D call. The CDR3 is made up of 14 amino acids. The germline V and J ends were trimmed by 4 bases and 4 bases, with 13 bases remaining between them. Germline values: CDR1 MDHEN, CDR2 SYDVKM. CDR3 in DNA: TGTGCCAGCAGTTGGAGTGGCAGACCCTATGGCTACACCTTC. It translates to CASSWSGRPYGYTF.

The rearrangement joins TRBV7-9 to TRBJ2-7; weak D call: TRBD1 (6 bases). The V gene lost 5 bases and the J gene lost 5 bases, with 19 bases spanning the gap. This CDR3 is 15 amino acids long. The V gene's germline CDR1 is SEHNR and CDR2 FQNEAQ (reference sequence). The CDR3 DNA sequence: TGTGCCAGCAGCCCACCGACAGGTTTAAGCCACGAGCAGTACTTC. This codes for CASSPPTGLSHEQYF.

This chain joins TRBV9 and TRBJ2-3; the D gene is possibly TRBD2 (6 bases). The CDR3 covers 15 residues. Trimming removed 3 bases from V and 2 bases from J, with 13 bases in between. Germline V CDR1 and CDR2: SGDLS, YYNGEE. CDR3 sequence: CASSASVTVTDTQYF. The CDR3 DNA is TGTGCCAGCAGCGCTAGCGTCACAGTCACAGATACGCAGTATTTT.